A single sample gave rise to the 16 T cell receptor beta chains below, sequenced in a study of cytomegalovirus exposure and HLA in healthy donors. The primer mix had 60 Vbeta and 13 Jbeta primers. Assay: immunoSEQ multiplex PCR; the TCRdb copy retains only in-frame clones and omits some. The sample shows about 150,000 clones, around two thirds of them seen only once. The sequenced material came from PBMCs. These receptors were obtained from a man aged 25 to 45 in good health and CMV-seropositive.

J is TRBJ2-1 and V is TRBV11-3; perhaps TRBD1 as D (6 bases). The CDR3 has 14 amino acids. V gave up 6 bases and J gave up 6 bases, with 15 bases separating them. Germline V gene lookup returns CDR1 SGHNT and CDR2 YENEEA. For the CDR3, the DNA is TGTGCCAGCAGACCTCCCACAGGGATCAATGAGCAGTTCTTC. This encodes CASRPPTGINEQFF.

The chain recombines TRBV7-9 with TRBJ2-7; D possibly corresponds to TRBD2 (5 bases). V gave up 5 bases and J gave up 2 bases, with 28 bases separating them. The CDR3 spans 19 residues. CDR1 and CDR2 from the germline V gene are SEHNR and FQNEAQ (reference sequence). CDR3 in amino acids: CASSPNSGIPASPTYEQYF. CDR3 coding DNA: TGTGCCAGCAGCCCTAACTCCGGGATACCCGCATCCCCTACCTACGAGCAGTACTTC.

The rearrangement joins TRBV10-1 to TRBJ2-3; D possibly corresponds to TRBD1 (6 bases). CDR1 and CDR2 from the germline V gene are WNHNN and SYGVQD (reference sequence). V lost 2 bases to trimming and J lost 6 bases, with 12 bases between them. CDR3 length: 14 residues. CDR3 amino acids: CASSEVTGFDTQYF. The CDR3 DNA reads as TGCGCCAGCAGTGAGGTAACAGGGTTTGATACGCAGTATTTT.

The genes are TRBV6-1 and TRBJ2-1; TRBD2 is a possible D gene (6 bases). Looked up from germline, CDR1 is MNHNS and CDR2 is SASEGT. The V end lost 4 bases, the J end lost 5 bases, and 27 bases lay between the germline ends. The CDR3 sequence is 19 residues long. CDR3 DNA: TGTGCCAGCAGTGGACTTGCGAGCGGGTCTCGTGTCTGGGACAATGAGCAGTTCTTC. This sequence encodes CASSGLASGSRVWDNEQFF.

The CDR3 loop is CASSSRDRVAGELFF. The CDR3 DNA reads as TGTGCCAGCAGTTCGCGGGACAGGGTGGCCGGGGAGCTGTTTTTT. This chain uses TRBV28 with TRBJ2-2; 9 positions match TRBD1. V shed 4 bases, J shed 6 bases, and the junction held 6 bases outside the gene matches. There are 15 residues in the CDR3. CDR1 and CDR2 from the germline V gene are MDHEN and SYDVKM.

The chain carries TRBV10-1 and TRBJ2-1; TRBD1 matches 9 bases. Losses at the gene ends were 4 bases for V and 6 bases for J; bases not matched to a gene: 4. From germline, CDR1 is WNHNN and CDR2 SYGVQD (reference sequence). This CDR3 has 14 residues. CDR3 DNA: TGCGCCAGCAGTGCCGGGACAGGGACCAATGAGCAGTTCTTC. Its protein product is CASSAGTGTNEQFF.

Here the CDR3 DNA reads TGTGCCAGCAGTTTATATACTTTTCGGACTACGTCGTCCGGGGAGCTGTTTTTT. As protein: CASSLYTFRTTSSGELFF. The V gene is TRBV27, the J gene TRBJ2-2; D perhaps matches TRBD2 (6 bases). This CDR3 spans 18 amino acids. Per the germline V gene, CDR1 is MNHEY and CDR2 is SMNVEV (reference sequence). Trimming removed 1 base at V and 6 bases at J, with 21 bases between.

This clone showed up just a few times. This sequence joins TRBV10-3 and TRBJ2-7, with TRBD1 matching 7 bases. This CDR3 has 11 residues. Germline V gene lookup returns CDR1 ENHRY and CDR2 SYGVKD. Trimming took 5 bases from V and 7 from J; bases not matched to a gene: 2. The CDR3, as DNA: TGTGCCATCAGTACAGGGGAGGAGCAGTACTTC. Amino acids: CAISTGEEQYF.

The DNA of the CDR3 is TGTGCCAGCAGCTTACAGGGTGGAGAGACCCAGTACTTC. It encodes CASSLQGGETQYF. The V call is TRBV5-4, the J call TRBJ2-5; D perhaps matches TRBD1 (6 bases). The V gene lost 2 bases and the J gene lost 4 bases, with 9 bases spanning the gap. The CDR3 consists of 13 residues. Germline V CDR1 and CDR2: SGHNT, YYREEE (reference sequence).

J is TRBJ1-3 and V is TRBV5-4; 7 bases agree with TRBD1. This CDR3 has 15 residues. Germline loops: CDR1 SGHNT, CDR2 YYREEE (reference sequence). J was trimmed by 2 bases and V by 3 bases; bases with no gene match: 5. Here the CDR3 DNA reads TGTGCCAGCAGCTCGGAGGGGGCGGCTGGAAACACCATATATTTT. As protein: CASSSEGAAGNTIYF.

The gene calls are TRBV2 and TRBJ1-5; 7 nucleotides match TRBD1. Losses at the gene ends were 4 bases for V and 6 bases for J; bases not matched to a gene: 9. The CDR3 loop spans 15 amino acids. Germline CDR1 and CDR2: SNHLY and FYNNEI. The CDR3 loop reads CASSAEQGGFQPQHF. The CDR3 DNA is TGTGCCAGCAGTGCCGAGCAGGGGGGATTTCAGCCCCAGCATTTT.

The gene calls are TRBV27 and TRBJ2-2, with 9 nucleotides matching TRBD1. Trimming took 5 bases from V and 6 from J; bases not matched to a gene: 10. CDR3 length equals 16 residues. Germline V gene sequence: CDR1 MNHEY, CDR2 SMNVEV (reference sequence). The CDR3 spells CASSRTDRGFAGELFF. DNA for the CDR3: TGTGCCAGCAGTCGGACGGACAGGGGATTCGCCGGGGAGCTGTTTTTT.

The J gene is TRBJ2-1, the V gene TRBV9, with TRBD2 matching over 9 bases. The length of the CDR3 is 14 residues. Germline V CDR1 and CDR2: SGDLS, YYNGEE. V lost 3 bases to trimming and J lost 9 bases; unmatched junction nucleotides: 7. CDR3 sequence reads: CASSGTGLAAEQFF. The CDR3 coding sequence is TGTGCCAGCAGCGGAACGGGACTAGCCGCTGAGCAGTTCTTC.

The chain couples TRBV11-3 to TRBJ1-2; D remains unclear. From germline, CDR1 is SGHNT and CDR2 YENEEA. Trimming left V 0 bases short and J 13 bases short, with 9 bases between. The CDR3 extends over 11 amino acids. CDR3 sequence: CASSLDWRVTF. CDR3 coding DNA: TGTGCCAGCAGCTTAGATTGGCGGGTCACCTTC.

The genes are TRBV10-1 and TRBJ2-3, with 11 bases that match TRBD2. Germline-derived CDR1 and CDR2 are WNHNN and SYGVQD (reference sequence). With V trimmed by 5 bases and J by 1 base, 2 bases remained unmatched. The CDR3 contains 15 residues. The CDR3 nucleotides are TGCGCCAGCAGTCCGACTAGCGGGGGCACAGATACGCAGTATTTT. Its translation is CASSPTSGGTDTQYF.

The CDR3 here is CASSVALAPYNEQFF. The CDR3 DNA reads as TGTGCCAGCAGCGTAGCTTTAGCGCCCTACAATGAGCAGTTCTTC. The J gene is TRBJ2-1, the V gene TRBV9; a possible D gene is TRBD2 (5 bases). The CDR3 loop spans 15 amino acids. V gave up 0 bases and J gave up 2 bases, with 9 bases separating them. Germline V gene sequence: CDR1 SGDLS, CDR2 YYNGEE.